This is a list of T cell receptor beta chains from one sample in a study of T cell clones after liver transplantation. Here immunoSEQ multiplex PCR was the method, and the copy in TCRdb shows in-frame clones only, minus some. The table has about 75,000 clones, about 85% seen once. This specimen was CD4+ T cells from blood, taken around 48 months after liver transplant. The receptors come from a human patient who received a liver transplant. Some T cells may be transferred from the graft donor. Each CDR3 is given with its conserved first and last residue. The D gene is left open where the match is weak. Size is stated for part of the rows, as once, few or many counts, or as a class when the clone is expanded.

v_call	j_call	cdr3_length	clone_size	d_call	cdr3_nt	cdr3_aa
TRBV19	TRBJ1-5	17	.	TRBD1	TGTGCCAGTAGTATAGATGGTAGGGGGCGCGCGGATCAGCCCCAGCATTTT	CASSIDGRGRADQPQHF
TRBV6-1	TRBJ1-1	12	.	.	TGTGCCAGCAGCGGAGGGAACACTGAAGCTTTCTTT	CASSGGNTEAFF
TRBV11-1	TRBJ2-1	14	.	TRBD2	TGTGCCAGCAGCTTAGGGGGAGGGGCTGGCGAGCAGTTCTTC	CASSLGGGAGEQFF
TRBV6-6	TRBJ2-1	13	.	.	TGTGCCAGCAGTTACTCCACATACAATGAGCAGTTCTTC	CASSYSTYNEQFF
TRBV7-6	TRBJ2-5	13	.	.	TGTGCCAGCAGCTTAGCCGCAACTGAGACCCAGTACTTC	CASSLAATETQYF
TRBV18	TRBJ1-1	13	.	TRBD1	TGTGCCAGCTCACCCACAGGGGACACTGAAGCTTTCTTT	CASSPTGDTEAFF
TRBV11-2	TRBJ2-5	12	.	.	TGTGCCAGCAGCTTCGCCGCCAAGACCCAGTACTTC	CASSFAAKTQYF
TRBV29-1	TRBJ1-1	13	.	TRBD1	TGCAGCGTTGAAGTCCATCAGGGGGCTGAAGCTTTCTTT	CSVEVHQGAEAFF
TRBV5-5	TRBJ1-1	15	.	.	TGTGCCAGCCAACTTAAAGACAGGAGGAACACTGAAGCTTTCTTT	CASQLKDRRNTEAFF
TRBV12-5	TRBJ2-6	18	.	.	TGTGCTAGTGGTTTGCCCATCCCCGGGACGCCAAAGGAGGCCGTCCTGACTTTC	CASGLPIPGTPKEAVLTF
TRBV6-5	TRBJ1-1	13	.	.	TGTGCCAGCAGTTTCGTGAGCGACACTGAAGCTTTCTTT	CASSFVSDTEAFF
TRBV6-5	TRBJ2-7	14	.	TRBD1	TGTGCCAGCAGTTACGGGACAGGCGACTACGAGCAGTACTTC	CASSYGTGDYEQYF
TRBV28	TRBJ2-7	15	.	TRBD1	TGTGCCAGCAGCCCACCGGGACAGCGATCCTACGAGCAGTACTTC	CASSPPGQRSYEQYF
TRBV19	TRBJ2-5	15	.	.	TGTGCCAGTAGCAACCCAGACAGCCGGGTGAAGACCCAGTACTTC	CASSNPDSRVKTQYF
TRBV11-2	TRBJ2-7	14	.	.	TGTGCCAGCAGCTTATACGACAGGCCCTACGAGCAGTACTTC	CASSLYDRPYEQYF
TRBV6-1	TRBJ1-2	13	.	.	TGTGCCAGCAGATTTAAGGGGGGCTATGGCTACACCTTC	CASRFKGGYGYTF
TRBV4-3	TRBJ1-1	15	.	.	TGCGCCAGCAGCCAAGTAGCCCGGTGGAGCACTGAAGCTTTCTTT	CASSQVARWSTEAFF
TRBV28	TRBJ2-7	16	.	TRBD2	TGTGCCAGCAGTCTGTTAGCGGGAGGGCCCTCAACCGAGCAGTACTTC	CASSLLAGGPSTEQYF
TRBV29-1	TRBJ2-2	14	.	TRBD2	TGCAGCGTTCAGAGCGGGGGAAACACCGGGGAGCTGTTTTTT	CSVQSGGNTGELFF
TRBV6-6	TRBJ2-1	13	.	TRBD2	TGTGCCAGCAGTTACTCTTCGGGGGGGGAGCAGTTCTTC	CASSYSSGGEQFF
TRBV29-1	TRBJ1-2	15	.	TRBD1	TGCAGCGTTGAAGATCAGGGACAGGGGTTACATGGCTACACCTTC	CSVEDQGQGLHGYTF
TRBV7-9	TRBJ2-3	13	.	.	TGTGCCAGCAGCCCCCGGGGCCCCGATACGCAGTATTTT	CASSPRGPDTQYF
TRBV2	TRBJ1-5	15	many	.	TGTGCCAGCAGCCCCATAGTGGCGGGCAATCAGCCCCAGCATTTT	CASSPIVAGNQPQHF
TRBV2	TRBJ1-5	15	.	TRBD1	TGTGCCAGCAGCAGGGACAGCGGTAGCAATCAGCCCCAGCATTTT	CASSRDSGSNQPQHF
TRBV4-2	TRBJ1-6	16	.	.	TGTGCCAGCAGCCAAGATGACCAGGGGCGGAATTCACCCCTCCACTTT	CASSQDDQGRNSPLHF
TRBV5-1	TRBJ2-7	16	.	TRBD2	TGCGCCAGCAGCTTGGAGGCTAGCGGGCCCACCTACGAGCAGTACTTC	CASSLEASGPTYEQYF
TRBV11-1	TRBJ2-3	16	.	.	TGTGCCAGCAGCTTAGACGGGAGCGCGGGTGGGGATACGCAGTATTTT	CASSLDGSAGGDTQYF
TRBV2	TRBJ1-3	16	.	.	TGTGCCAGCAGTGTAGGGTCAGGAAGCTCTGGAAACACCATATATTTT	CASSVGSGSSGNTIYF
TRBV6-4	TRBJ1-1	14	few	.	TGTGCCAGCAAAGGCCAGTCGGTAAACACTGAAGCTTTCTTT	CASKGQSVNTEAFF
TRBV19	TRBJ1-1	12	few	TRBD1	TGTGCCAGTATGGACAGGGTGGGAGAAGCTTTCTTT	CASMDRVGEAFF
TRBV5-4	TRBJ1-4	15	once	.	TGTGCCAGCAGCTTGGAAGGGGGGTTTAATGAAAAACTGTTTTTT	CASSLEGGFNEKLFF
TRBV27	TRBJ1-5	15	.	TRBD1	TGTGCCAGCAGGGGAAGACAGGGGATGGGTCAGCCCCAGCATTTT	CASRGRQGMGQPQHF
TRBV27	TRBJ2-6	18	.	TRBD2	TGTGCCAGCTCCCGGGGGGGAGGGGTTGAATCTGGGGCCAACGTCCTGACTTTC	CASSRGGGVESGANVLTF
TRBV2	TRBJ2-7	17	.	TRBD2	TGTGCCAGCAGAGGGACTAGCGGGAGGCCCAGCTCCTACGAGCAGTACTTC	CASRGTSGRPSSYEQYF
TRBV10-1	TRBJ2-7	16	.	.	TGCGCCAGCAGTGAGTCAAGTTCTCTAAACCCCTACGAGCAGTACTTC	CASSESSSLNPYEQYF
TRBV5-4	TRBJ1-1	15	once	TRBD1	TGTGCCAGCAGCTTGGCGTCAGGGGGCTGGACTGAAGCTTTCTTT	CASSLASGGWTEAFF
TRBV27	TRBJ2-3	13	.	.	TGTGCCAGCAGTGAGTGGACTACCGATACGCAGTATTTT	CASSEWTTDTQYF
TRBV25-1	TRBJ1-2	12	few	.	TGTGCCAGCACCGAGGGAGATTATGGCTACACCTTC	CASTEGDYGYTF
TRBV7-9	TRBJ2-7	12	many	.	TGTGCCAGCACAGGACACGTCTACGAGCAGTACTTC	CASTGHVYEQYF
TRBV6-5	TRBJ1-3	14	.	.	TGTGCCAGCAGGGCTGCCTACTCTGGAAACACCATATATTTT	CASRAAYSGNTIYF
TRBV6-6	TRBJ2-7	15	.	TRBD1	TGTGCCAGCAGTCCCGGACAGGGGCGGACCTACGAGCAGTACTTC	CASSPGQGRTYEQYF